A selection of T cell receptor beta chains follows, all from one sample in a study of blood T cells in healthy people across ages. From the 5' RACE reads, TCRdb called clonotypes with MiXCR, one entry per CDR3 protein. Found here are 700,000 or so distinct CDR3 sequences, about 43% of them singletons; the top ten hold 25% to 35%. Sample: blood. The receptors shown here come from a man at least 80 years old in good health. CDR3s include the opening cysteine and the closing phenylalanine or tryptophan. D genes are given only for firm matches. Size values are once, few and many counts, or a class for expanded clones, and some rows have none.

TRBD1	TRBV29-1	many	TRBJ2-7	TGCAGCGCTCAGACAGGGGTGACCTACGAGCAGTACTTC	CSAQTGVTYEQYF
.	TRBV7-2	few	TRBJ2-2	TGTGCCAGCAGCACAACAGGGGCGGGGACCGGGGAGCTGTTTTTT	CASSTTGAGTGELFF
.	TRBV27	.	TRBJ2-7	TGTGCCAGCAGTTTGCTGGGAACCTACGAGCAGTACTTC	CASSLLGTYEQYF
.	TRBV7-9	once	TRBJ2-1	TGTGCCAGCAGCATGGTCCAGAGGAGTGGACACAATGAGCAGTTCTTC	CASSMVQRSGHNEQFF
.	TRBV6-2/TRBV6-3	.	TRBJ2-2	TGTGCCAGCACAGGGCAGGCGAACACCGGGGAGCTGTTTTTT	CASTGQANTGELFF
.	TRBV29-1	many	TRBJ2-5	TGCAGCGTTGGCCCCTCAGGGCAAGAGACCCAGTACTTC	CSVGPSGQETQYF
TRBD1	TRBV20-1	many	TRBJ2-6	TGCAGTGCTGAGGCCACTAGGACAGGGGCAGGGGCCAACGTCCTGACTTTC	CSAEATRTGAGANVLTF
.	TRBV7-9	.	TRBJ1-2	TGTGCCAGCAGCAGGTCGAGGGGCGACTATGGCTACACCTTC	CASSRSRGDYGYTF
.	TRBV11-3	once	TRBJ2-7	TGTGCCAGCAGGCCTATTTTGATAAACTACGAGCAGTACTTC	CASRPILINYEQYF
TRBD1	TRBV7-9	.	TRBJ2-7	TGTGCCAGCAGCTTCACGATGAACAGGGGGGCCTACGAGCAGTACTTC	CASSFTMNRGAYEQYF
.	TRBV3-1	.	TRBJ1-1	TGTGCCAGCAGCCAAGAGCGGCGTACTGAAGCTTTCTTT	CASSQERRTEAFF
.	TRBV20-1	few	TRBJ1-5	TGCAGTGCTACCCTCACGGGGGGCGCTGGTCAGCCCCAGCATTTT	CSATLTGGAGQPQHF
TRBD1	TRBV28	many	TRBJ2-5	TGTGCCAGCCTAGGACAGGGAGGTCGGGAGACCCAGTACTTC	CASLGQGGRETQYF
TRBD2	TRBV6-1	few	TRBJ2-1	TGTGCCAGCAGTACACAAAGGAGCGGGAGAACAGCCTACAATGAGCAGTTCTTC	CASSTQRSGRTAYNEQFF
.	TRBV9	.	TRBJ2-1	TGTGCCAGCAGCCCTCAAGGGACGGATCTCTACAATGAGCAGTTCTTC	CASSPQGTDLYNEQFF
TRBD2	TRBV15	many	TRBJ2-2	TGTGCCACCAGCGGACAAGCGGGGTCCGGGGAGCTGTTTTTT	CATSGQAGSGELFF
.	TRBV20-1	many	TRBJ2-3	TGCAGTGCTAGAGATCCCAGCGCAGGAGATACGCAGTATTTT	CSARDPSAGDTQYF
.	TRBV7-9	many	TRBJ2-1	TGTGCCAGCAGCTTATCAGGCGGAGGCTCCTACAATGAGCAGTTCTTC	CASSLSGGGSYNEQFF
.	TRBV20-1	.	TRBJ2-1	TGCAGTGCTACGGGTGGATGGAGTGAGCAGTTCTTC	CSATGGWSEQFF
.	TRBV6-1	few	TRBJ1-1	TGTGCCAGCAGGCCGGACAGACTGAACACTGAAGCTTTCTTT	CASRPDRLNTEAFF
.	TRBV29-1	few	TRBJ2-4	TGCAGCGTTGTGCGGACCTCCGGGAATGAGCAGTACTTC	CSVVRTSGNEQYF
.	TRBV28	.	TRBJ2-1	TGTGCCAGCAGCATAGGGAATCGCAATGAGCAGTTCTTC	CASSIGNRNEQFF
TRBD1	TRBV3-1	once	TRBJ2-7	TGTGCCAGCAGCCAAACGACCTGGCGACAGGGATGGATCTACGAGCAGTACTTC	CASSQTTWRQGWIYEQYF
.	TRBV2	few	TRBJ2-3	TGTGCCAGCAAGAATGAGGGGTTGACAGATACGCAGTATTTT	CASKNEGLTDTQYF
.	TRBV3-1	.	TRBJ2-5	TGTGCCAGCAGCCAAGAAGGGCGAGCACCCCAGGGGTACTTC	CASSQEGRAPQGYF
.	TRBV6-2/TRBV6-3	once	TRBJ2-7	TGTACCAGCAGCCTGAGCTCCTACGAGCAGTACTTC	CTSSLSSYEQYF
.	TRBV28	few	TRBJ2-7	TGTGCCAGCAGTTTCGCCCGGGAGCAGTACTTC	CASSFAREQYF
.	TRBV20-1	few	TRBJ2-3	TGCAGTGCTAGAGAAGGGGGAGGCCCCACAGATACGCAGTATTTT	CSAREGGGPTDTQYF
.	TRBV27	.	TRBJ2-5	TGTGCCAGCAGTTTATCTTGGCTACCCCAAGAGACCCAGTACTTC	CASSLSWLPQETQYF
TRBD2	TRBV7-2	.	TRBJ2-1	TGTGCCAGCAGCAAGCGGGAGGGATCTCTTCATGAGCAGTTCTTC	CASSKREGSLHEQFF